The TCR beta chain under discussion was sequenced for a study of T cells in Graves' hyperthyroidism and ophthalmopathy. RNA transcripts yielded amplified TCR beta CDR3 regions. TCR CDR3 underwent first-round RT-PCR with the HTBI primer set. TCRdb used MiXCR to reprocess the multiplex PCR reads, holding one entry per CDR3 protein. The data show more than 550,000 distinct CDR3 sequences, with approximately 15% seen just once and less than 20% held by the top ten. Trimming took 3 bases from V and 5 from J; bases not matched to a gene: 9. This CDR3 contains 17 residues. Germline-derived CDR1 and CDR2 are MDHEN and SYDVKM. Disease duration under 2 months; hyperthyroidism patients were aged 18 to 65. A roughly 9.1 ml volume of fresh peripheral blood provided the PBMCs. Findings of the study overall: Blood also contained most expanded thyroid clonotypes above 0.001.

At least ten counts were recorded for this clonotype. Its antigen is not known. The specimen was blood. The TCR comes from a man over 45 with Graves' hyperthyroidism. The chain links TRBV28 to TRBJ2-7, with 14 bases fitting TRBD2. CDR3 protein: CASSFLGLAGVTHEQYF. Written as DNA, the CDR3 is TGTGCCAGCAGTTTCCTGGGACTAGCGGGAGTAACCCACGAGCAGTACTTC.